Listed below are T cell receptor beta chains from one sample, sequenced in a study of blood T cell repertoires in COVID-19. Libraries were prepared by immunoSEQ multiplex PCR; TCRdb keeps only in-frame clonotypes and omits some of them. Altogether about 89,000 clones are present, 80% being singletons, with the ten largest covering about 19%. The sample was peripheral blood. These receptors were collected from an elderly woman with acute or convalescent COVID-19. The CDR3 runs from the conserved cysteine through the conserved F or W. The order of the fields is CDR3 DNA, CDR3 protein, clone size, D gene, V gene, J gene. The D gene is left open where the match is weak. A clone size is listed for some rows: how often the clone was seen (once, few, many), or a class if it is expanded.

CDR3nt: TGTGCCAGCAGTTACTTAACAGGGTACGAGCAGTACTTC
CDR3aa: CASSYLTGYEQYF
abundance: .
d_gene: .
v_gene: TRBV12-3/TRBV12-4
j_gene: TRBJ2-7

CDR3nt: TGTGCCAGCAGCTTGGGGGCAGGGGCGAACACTGAAGCTTTCTTT
CDR3aa: CASSLGAGANTEAFF
abundance: .
d_gene: .
v_gene: TRBV5-4
j_gene: TRBJ1-1

CDR3nt: TGTGCCACCCGAAGGGGGTCCTACGAGCAGTACTTC
CDR3aa: CATRRGSYEQYF
abundance: .
d_gene: .
v_gene: TRBV25-1
j_gene: TRBJ2-7

CDR3nt: TGTGCCAGCAGCTTACGGCGGCCGGGACTAGGTTTGGTTGTGGAAGGGAATGAGCAGTTCTTC
CDR3aa: CASSLRRPGLGLVVEGNEQFF
abundance: .
d_gene: TRBD2
v_gene: TRBV7-6
j_gene: TRBJ2-1

CDR3nt: TGTGCCAGCAGAGCGAACTCTGGAAACACCATATATTTT
CDR3aa: CASRANSGNTIYF
abundance: .
d_gene: .
v_gene: TRBV12-3/TRBV12-4
j_gene: TRBJ1-3

CDR3nt: TGTGCCAGCGCGGGGTCCGGGGCGACTCAGCCCCAGCATTTT
CDR3aa: CASAGSGATQPQHF
abundance: .
d_gene: .
v_gene: TRBV25-1
j_gene: TRBJ1-5

CDR3nt: TGTGCCAGCATAGCCCGACCGGGACTTAACACCGGGGAGCTGTTTTTT
CDR3aa: CASIARPGLNTGELFF
abundance: .
d_gene: .
v_gene: TRBV27
j_gene: TRBJ2-2

CDR3nt: TGTGCCAGCTCACCACCTGGGGGACTAGCGGGCTTCAATGAGCAGTTCTTC
CDR3aa: CASSPPGGLAGFNEQFF
abundance: .
d_gene: TRBD2
v_gene: TRBV18
j_gene: TRBJ2-1

CDR3nt: TGTGCCAGCAGCCAACGGCGCCAGGGATCGGAGACCCAGTACTTC
CDR3aa: CASSQRRQGSETQYF
abundance: .
d_gene: .
v_gene: TRBV2
j_gene: TRBJ2-5

CDR3nt: TGTGCCACCAGTGATGGGGGACAGGGGACAGATACGCAGTATTTT
CDR3aa: CATSDGGQGTDTQYF
abundance: once
d_gene: TRBD1
v_gene: TRBV24-1
j_gene: TRBJ2-3

CDR3nt: TGTGCCAGCAGCCACTTTGGGGCGGATTACAATGAGCAGTTCTTC
CDR3aa: CASSHFGADYNEQFF
abundance: once
d_gene: .
v_gene: TRBV7-2
j_gene: TRBJ2-1

CDR3nt: TGTGCCAGCAGCTTAGGGGGCGGACCTAACTATGGCTACACCTTC
CDR3aa: CASSLGGGPNYGYTF
abundance: .
d_gene: .
v_gene: TRBV7-9
j_gene: TRBJ1-2

CDR3nt: TGTGCCAGCAGTTACTCGCGCCGGGGAAACACTGAAGCTTTCTTT
CDR3aa: CASSYSRRGNTEAFF
abundance: .
d_gene: .
v_gene: TRBV6-5
j_gene: TRBJ1-1

CDR3nt: TGTGCCAGCAGCCTTTCGGGACAGCACTACGAGCAGTACTTC
CDR3aa: CASSLSGQHYEQYF
abundance: .
d_gene: TRBD1
v_gene: TRBV4-2
j_gene: TRBJ2-7

CDR3nt: TGTGCCAGCAGCTTAACCCTCGGGACTGGAAACACCATATATTTT
CDR3aa: CASSLTLGTGNTIYF
abundance: few
d_gene: .
v_gene: TRBV7-8
j_gene: TRBJ1-3

CDR3nt: TGTGCCAGCTCACCACCGCTTTTCGGGACAGGGCTGATCTTC
CDR3aa: CASSPPLFGTGLIF
abundance: .
d_gene: TRBD1
v_gene: TRBV18
j_gene: TRBJ2-1

CDR3nt: TGCAGTGCTAGTGATAGGCTAGCGGGGGGGCAGGTGCAGTTCTTC
CDR3aa: CSASDRLAGGQVQFF
abundance: .
d_gene: TRBD2
v_gene: TRBV20-1
j_gene: TRBJ2-1

CDR3nt: TGTGCCAGCAGTTATTTGGGAGTGGGTTCGAACACCGGGGAGCTGTTTTTT
CDR3aa: CASSYLGVGSNTGELFF
abundance: .
d_gene: .
v_gene: TRBV27
j_gene: TRBJ2-2

CDR3nt: TGTGCCAGCAGCCAAAGGCCAGGGGTCTCATGCGAGCAGTACTTC
CDR3aa: CASSQRPGVSCEQYF
abundance: .
d_gene: .
v_gene: TRBV3-1/TRBV3-2
j_gene: TRBJ2-7

CDR3nt: TGTGCCAGCACCGGGACAGGGCACCAGCCCCAGCATTTT
CDR3aa: CASTGTGHQPQHF
abundance: .
d_gene: TRBD1
v_gene: TRBV2
j_gene: TRBJ1-5

CDR3nt: TGTGCCAGCAGCTTGGGAGGGAATAATTCACCCCTCCACTTT
CDR3aa: CASSLGGNNSPLHF
abundance: few
d_gene: .
v_gene: TRBV5-4
j_gene: TRBJ1-6

CDR3nt: TGCGCCAGCAGCTTGGGTGCTAATCTCTACGAGCAGTACTTC
CDR3aa: CASSLGANLYEQYF
abundance: .
d_gene: .
v_gene: TRBV5-1
j_gene: TRBJ2-7

CDR3nt: TGTGCCATCAGTTCGACAGGGCGCAATGAGCAGTTCTTC
CDR3aa: CAISSTGRNEQFF
abundance: once
d_gene: TRBD1
v_gene: TRBV10-3
j_gene: TRBJ2-1

CDR3nt: TGCAGCGTGAAAAGGACAGGCGAATTTAATTCACCCCTCCACTTT
CDR3aa: CSVKRTGEFNSPLHF
abundance: .
d_gene: TRBD1
v_gene: TRBV29-1
j_gene: TRBJ1-6

CDR3nt: TGTGCCAGCAGTCCGGGACTGGAGGGCAATGAGCAGTTCTTC
CDR3aa: CASSPGLEGNEQFF
abundance: few
d_gene: .
v_gene: TRBV27
j_gene: TRBJ2-1

CDR3nt: TGTGCCAGCAGCTTGGCCGGACTAGCGGTAAAATCCTACGAGCAGTACTTC
CDR3aa: CASSLAGLAVKSYEQYF
abundance: .
d_gene: TRBD2
v_gene: TRBV5-5
j_gene: TRBJ2-7

CDR3nt: TGTGCCAGCAGCGGACAGGGTCTACATGAGCAGTTCTTC
CDR3aa: CASSGQGLHEQFF
abundance: .
d_gene: TRBD1
v_gene: TRBV7-9
j_gene: TRBJ2-1

CDR3nt: TGTGCCAGTAGTATCTCGACAGGGGTTGGCTATGGCTACACCTTC
CDR3aa: CASSISTGVGYGYTF
abundance: .
d_gene: TRBD1
v_gene: TRBV19
j_gene: TRBJ1-2

CDR3nt: TGTGCCAGCAGCCCCCCGGACAGGGAAGGCACTGAAGCTTTCTTT
CDR3aa: CASSPPDREGTEAFF
abundance: .
d_gene: TRBD1
v_gene: TRBV7-9
j_gene: TRBJ1-1

CDR3nt: TGTGCCAGCAGACTCGGACTAGCGGGGCCCGGGGAGCTGTTTTTT
CDR3aa: CASRLGLAGPGELFF
abundance: once
d_gene: TRBD2
v_gene: TRBV4-2
j_gene: TRBJ2-2

CDR3nt: TGTGCCAGCTCACAGGGACTAGCGGGAGTTGGGGAGCAGTACTTC
CDR3aa: CASSQGLAGVGEQYF
abundance: .
d_gene: TRBD2
v_gene: TRBV18
j_gene: TRBJ2-7

CDR3nt: TGTGCCAGCAGTTACTCACCTAGCGGGGGGGGCAAGACGCAGTATTTT
CDR3aa: CASSYSPSGGGKTQYF
abundance: few
d_gene: TRBD2
v_gene: TRBV6-5
j_gene: TRBJ2-3

CDR3nt: TGTGCCATCGCTTCGGTACTAGCCAAAAACATTCAGTACTTC
CDR3aa: CAIASVLAKNIQYF
abundance: .
d_gene: .
v_gene: TRBV10-3
j_gene: TRBJ2-4

CDR3nt: TGTGCCAGCGGCCTCTACGAGCAGTACTTC
CDR3aa: CASGLYEQYF
abundance: .
d_gene: .
v_gene: TRBV6-5
j_gene: TRBJ2-7

CDR3nt: TGTGCCAGCAGCGGCCGACAGGGAACTAATGAAAAACTGTTTTTT
CDR3aa: CASSGRQGTNEKLFF
abundance: .
d_gene: .
v_gene: TRBV21-1
j_gene: TRBJ1-4

CDR3nt: TGTGCCAGCAGCTTAGACAGGGCCCTTGGAGAAGCTTTCTTT
CDR3aa: CASSLDRALGEAFF
abundance: .
d_gene: .
v_gene: TRBV7-8
j_gene: TRBJ1-1

CDR3nt: TGTGCCAGCAGTGAAGGAGGCGAGCAGTACTTC
CDR3aa: CASSEGGEQYF
abundance: .
d_gene: .
v_gene: TRBV2
j_gene: TRBJ2-7

CDR3nt: TGTGCCAGCAGCTTTTACGGGAGAGCTGCCGGGGAGCTGTTTTTT
CDR3aa: CASSFYGRAAGELFF
abundance: once
d_gene: .
v_gene: TRBV5-4
j_gene: TRBJ2-2

CDR3nt: TGTGCCAGCAGTACACAGCAAACTGTATACAATGAGCAGTTCTTC
CDR3aa: CASSTQQTVYNEQFF
abundance: few
d_gene: .
v_gene: TRBV2
j_gene: TRBJ2-1

CDR3nt: TGTGCCAGCTCACACCCTAGCGGGAGGAACACCGGGGAGCTGTTTTTT
CDR3aa: CASSHPSGRNTGELFF
abundance: .
d_gene: TRBD2
v_gene: TRBV18
j_gene: TRBJ2-2

CDR3nt: TGTGCCAGCAGTCAAGCGTCCCCGCGGTCGGCCGGGGAGCTGTTTTTT
CDR3aa: CASSQASPRSAGELFF
abundance: .
d_gene: .
v_gene: TRBV7-2
j_gene: TRBJ2-2

CDR3nt: TGTGCCAGCTCCCGGACAGGAGCCTACGAGCAGTACTTC
CDR3aa: CASSRTGAYEQYF
abundance: .
d_gene: TRBD1
v_gene: TRBV19
j_gene: TRBJ2-7

CDR3nt: TGCAGCGTTGATCCCGGAACAGGGCCCGAGCAGTACTTC
CDR3aa: CSVDPGTGPEQYF
abundance: .
d_gene: .
v_gene: TRBV29-1
j_gene: TRBJ2-7

CDR3nt: TGTGCCAGCAGTTCACAGGGAAACACCATATATTTT
CDR3aa: CASSSQGNTIYF
abundance: .
d_gene: .
v_gene: TRBV2
j_gene: TRBJ1-3

CDR3nt: TGTGCCAGCAGCCGGCCGGCACCCACGGGTGGGAATGAGCAGTTCTTC
CDR3aa: CASSRPAPTGGNEQFF
abundance: .
d_gene: .
v_gene: TRBV14
j_gene: TRBJ2-1

CDR3nt: TGTGCCAGTAAGGGACAGGACTCTGGGGCCAACGTCCTGACTTTC
CDR3aa: CASKGQDSGANVLTF
abundance: .
d_gene: TRBD1
v_gene: TRBV19
j_gene: TRBJ2-6

CDR3nt: TGCGCCAGCAGCTTGGAGCGGGGGGCGAACACCGGGGAGCTGTTTTTT
CDR3aa: CASSLERGANTGELFF
abundance: .
d_gene: TRBD2
v_gene: TRBV5-1
j_gene: TRBJ2-2

CDR3nt: TGTGCCAGCAGCCTGCCAGGGTACGAGCAGTACTTC
CDR3aa: CASSLPGYEQYF
abundance: .
d_gene: .
v_gene: TRBV7-2
j_gene: TRBJ2-7

CDR3nt: TGTGCCAGCAGCGTAGTGTTAGCGGGGGCCACCGGGGAGCTGTTTTTT
CDR3aa: CASSVVLAGATGELFF
abundance: .
d_gene: TRBD2
v_gene: TRBV9
j_gene: TRBJ2-2

CDR3nt: TGTGCCAGCTCACCACCCGGATTGGGACAGGGGCATGGCTACACCTTC
CDR3aa: CASSPPGLGQGHGYTF
abundance: .
d_gene: TRBD1
v_gene: TRBV18
j_gene: TRBJ1-2